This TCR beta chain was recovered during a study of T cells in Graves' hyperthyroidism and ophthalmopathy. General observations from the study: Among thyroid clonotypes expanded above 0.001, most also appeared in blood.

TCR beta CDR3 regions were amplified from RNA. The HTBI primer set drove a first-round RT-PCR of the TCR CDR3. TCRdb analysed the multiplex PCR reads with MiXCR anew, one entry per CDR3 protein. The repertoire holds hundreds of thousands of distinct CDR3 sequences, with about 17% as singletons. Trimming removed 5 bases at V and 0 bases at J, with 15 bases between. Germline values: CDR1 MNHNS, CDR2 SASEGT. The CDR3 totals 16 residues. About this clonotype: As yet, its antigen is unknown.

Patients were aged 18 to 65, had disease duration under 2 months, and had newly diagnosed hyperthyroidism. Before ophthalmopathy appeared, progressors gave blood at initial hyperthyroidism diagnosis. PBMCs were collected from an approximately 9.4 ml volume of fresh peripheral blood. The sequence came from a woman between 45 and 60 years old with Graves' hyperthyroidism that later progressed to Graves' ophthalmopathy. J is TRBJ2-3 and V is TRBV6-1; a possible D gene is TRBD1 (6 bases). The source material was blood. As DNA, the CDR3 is TGTGCCAGCAGTTATTGGGCAGGGGCGAGCACAGATACGCAGTATTTT. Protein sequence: CASSYWAGASTDTQYF.